This T cell receptor beta chain was captured by sequencing in a study of shared clonotypes between healthy human individuals. Study-level findings and limits: The naive CD4 repertoires of a few donors were compared, and around 5.1% of clonotypes were shared. Among donors, clonotype sharing was expected to be affected by sequencing depth. Memory subsets generally showed lower estimated richness than naive subsets.

Measured with immunoSEQ multiplex PCR; TCRdb has only the in-frame clones, and not every one. The data show 450,000 to 700,000 clones, roughly 95% seen once. Of note for this clone: Antigen: not known.

Terminally differentiated effector memory CD45RA+ cells were excluded from the naive CD8 cells, which were CD45RO-negative and positively selected for CCR7. This sequence was found in a woman aged 25 to 39 in good health. Sequencing was performed on naive CD8+ T cells sorted from blood.

CDR3 DNA sequence: TGTGCCAGCAGAAAAGGACTCGTCGGAGGGGACCTGTTCTTC. Residues: CASRKGLVGGDLFF. The V and J genes are TRBV27 and TRBJ2-1, with D perhaps matching TRBD2 (6 bases). The germline CDR1 and CDR2 sequences are MNHEY and SMNVEV (reference sequence). V was clipped by 6 bases and J by 15 bases, with 24 bases between them. CDR3 length: 14 residues.